What follows is one T cell receptor beta chain and its context. Its cognate antigen is unknown. These data are taken from a study of T cells expressing NK-cell markers. Findings of the study overall: Clarity on HCMV specificity was lacking for the expanded NKG2C+ T cell clones. The share of CD8+ T cells held by dominant NKG2C+ clonotypes was roughly 1.0-8% in several donors.

Following a re-call of the 5' RACE reads, TCRdb has one entry per CDR3 protein and lacks DNA. In total, the table holds over 150,000 distinct CDR3 sequences. CDR3 length: 12 residues. The germline V gene encodes CDR1 SGHRS and CDR2 YFSETQ. Sequencing input: blood T cells: a sorted CD56 or NKG2C T cell subset, CD4+ or CD8+ T cells, or bulk PBMC T cells (not recorded which). The receptor was derived from a woman aged 45-59 years in good health. The rearrangement uses TRBV5-1 and TRBJ2-1; the D gene TCRdb calls, TRBD1, cannot be checked with no DNA. The CDR3: CASQGDGNEQFF.